The 2 T cell receptor beta chains reported below all come from one sample, sequenced in a study of blood T cell repertoires in COVID-19. TCRdb's table, derived via immunoSEQ multiplex PCR, lists solely in-frame clones and lacks some. Of 78,000 or so clones in the sample, about nine tenths were seen once. Sample: peripheral blood. These receptors all stem from a man between 45 and 60 years old with active or convalescent COVID-19.

This CDR3 is CASSIRTATDTQYF. The CDR3 nucleotides are TGTGCCAGTAGTATTCGGACAGCCACAGATACGCAGTATTTT. The chain uses TRBV19 and TRBJ2-3; perhaps TRBD1 as D (6 bases). Germline V CDR1 and CDR2: LNHDA, SQIVND (reference sequence). The CDR3 extends over 14 amino acids. V dropped 3 bases and J dropped 2 bases, with 9 bases sitting between them.

This clone was found once. The chain couples TRBV6-6 to TRBJ2-2; possibly TRBD1 for D (6 bases). The V end was cut by 8 bases, the J end by 2 bases, with 6 bases between. The germline gives CDR1 MNHNY, CDR2 SVGAGI (reference sequence). The CDR3 extends over 12 amino acids. The CDR3 nucleotides are TGTGCCAGCGGGGGCAACACCGGGGAGCTGTTTTTT. Amino acids: CASGGNTGELFF.